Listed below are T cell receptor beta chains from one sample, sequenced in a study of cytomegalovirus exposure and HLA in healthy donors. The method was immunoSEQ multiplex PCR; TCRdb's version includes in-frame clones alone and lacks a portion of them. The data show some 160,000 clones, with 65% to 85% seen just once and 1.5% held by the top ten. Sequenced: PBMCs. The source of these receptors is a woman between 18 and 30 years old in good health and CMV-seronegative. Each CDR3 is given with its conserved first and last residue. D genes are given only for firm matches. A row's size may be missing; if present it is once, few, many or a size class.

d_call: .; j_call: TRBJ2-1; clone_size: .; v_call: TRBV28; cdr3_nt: TGTGCCAGCAGATATTTCGGGGGTAGCAATGAGCAGTTCTTC; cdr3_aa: CASRYFGGSNEQFF
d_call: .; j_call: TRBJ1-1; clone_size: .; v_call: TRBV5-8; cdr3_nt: TGTGCCAGCAGCTTGGGGGGGGTGACTGAAGCTTTCTTT; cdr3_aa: CASSLGGVTEAFF
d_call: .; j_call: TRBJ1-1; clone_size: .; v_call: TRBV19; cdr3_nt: TGTGCCAGTAGTATCTCCGTGGGAGGCACTGAAGCTTTCTTT; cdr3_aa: CASSISVGGTEAFF
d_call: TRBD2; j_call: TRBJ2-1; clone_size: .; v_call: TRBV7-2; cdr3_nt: TGTGCCAGCAGGCTAGCGGGAAATGAGCAGTTCTTC; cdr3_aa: CASRLAGNEQFF
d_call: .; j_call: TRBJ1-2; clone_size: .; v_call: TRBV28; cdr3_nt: TGTGCCAGCATGAGGGCAGCTAACTATGGCTACACCTTC; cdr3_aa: CASMRAANYGYTF
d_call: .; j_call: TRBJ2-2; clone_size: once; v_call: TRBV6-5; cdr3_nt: TGTGCCAGCAGTACACGGGAACCGGGCGGGGAGCTGTTTTTT; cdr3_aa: CASSTREPGGELFF
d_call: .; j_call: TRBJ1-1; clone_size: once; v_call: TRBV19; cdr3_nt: TGTGCCAGTAGTATAGATGTGAAAGGAGCTGAAGCTTTCTTT; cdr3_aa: CASSIDVKGAEAFF
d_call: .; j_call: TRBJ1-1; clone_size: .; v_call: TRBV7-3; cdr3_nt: TGTGCCGGCAGCCTACCACAGTACACTGAAGCTTTCTTT; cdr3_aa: CAGSLPQYTEAFF
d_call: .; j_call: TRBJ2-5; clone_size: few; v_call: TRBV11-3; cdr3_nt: TGTGCCAGCAGCGCGACAGCTCACGAGACCCAGTACTTC; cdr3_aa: CASSATAHETQYF
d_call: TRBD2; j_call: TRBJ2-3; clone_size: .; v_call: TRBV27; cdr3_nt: TGTGCCAGCAGTTTCGGGACTAGGTTAAATACGCAGTATTTT; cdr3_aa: CASSFGTRLNTQYF
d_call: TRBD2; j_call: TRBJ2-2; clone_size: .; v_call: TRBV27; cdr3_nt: TGTGCCAGCAGTTTACCGACGACTAGCGGGGGGGCCGGGGAGCTGTTTTTT; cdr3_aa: CASSLPTTSGGAGELFF
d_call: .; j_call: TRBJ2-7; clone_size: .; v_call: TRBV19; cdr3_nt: TGTGCCAGTAGTTTCCAGGGTTACGAGCAGTACTTC; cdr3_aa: CASSFQGYEQYF
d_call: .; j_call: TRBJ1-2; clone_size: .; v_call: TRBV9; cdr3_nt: TGTGCCAGCAGCGTAGCGGGAGATGCCTATGGCTACACCTTC; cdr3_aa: CASSVAGDAYGYTF
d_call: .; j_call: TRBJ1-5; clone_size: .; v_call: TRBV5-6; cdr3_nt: TGTGCCAGCAGCCCGTCGGGGGGGCCCCAGCATTTT; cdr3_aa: CASSPSGGPQHF
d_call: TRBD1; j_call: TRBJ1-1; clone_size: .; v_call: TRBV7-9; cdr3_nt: TGTGCCAGCAGCCTAGGGACAGCGAACACTGAAGCTTTCTTT; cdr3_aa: CASSLGTANTEAFF
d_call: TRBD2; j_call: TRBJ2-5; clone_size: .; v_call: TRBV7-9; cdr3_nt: TGTGCCAGCAGCCACAGGACTAGCGGGAGCCAAGAGACCCAGTACTTC; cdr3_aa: CASSHRTSGSQETQYF
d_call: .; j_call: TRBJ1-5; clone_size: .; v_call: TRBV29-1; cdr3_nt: TGCAGCGTCAGCGCAGGGTATAGCAATCAGCCCCAGCATTTT; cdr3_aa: CSVSAGYSNQPQHF